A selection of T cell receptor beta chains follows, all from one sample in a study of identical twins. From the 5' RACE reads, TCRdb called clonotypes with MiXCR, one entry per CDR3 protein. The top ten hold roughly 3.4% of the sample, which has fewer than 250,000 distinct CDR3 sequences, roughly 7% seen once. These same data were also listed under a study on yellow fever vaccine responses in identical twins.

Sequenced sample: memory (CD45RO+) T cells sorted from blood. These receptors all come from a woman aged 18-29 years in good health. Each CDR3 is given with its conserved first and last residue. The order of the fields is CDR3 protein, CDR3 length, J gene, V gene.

CASSALGLNTEAFF | 14 | TRBJ1-1 | TRBV5-1
CASSSGTGNTGELFF | 15 | TRBJ2-2 | TRBV19
CASSSRSGTYGYTF | 14 | TRBJ1-2 | TRBV7-2
CAMSRDRAYNEQFF | 14 | TRBJ2-1 | TRBV10-3
CASTPQGFTGELFF | 14 | TRBJ2-2 | TRBV4-1
CSVRVTSGNTIYF | 13 | TRBJ1-3 | TRBV29-1
CASVGNTEAFF | 11 | TRBJ1-1 | TRBV4-2
CASSFEGMNTEAFF | 14 | TRBJ1-1 | TRBV5-1
CASSLEFGRETQYF | 14 | TRBJ2-5 | TRBV5-1
CASSLVFIDEQFF | 13 | TRBJ2-1 | TRBV7-2
CASRAGTGGTSSGANVLTF | 19 | TRBJ2-6 | TRBV6-1
CASSLLRTDDGEQYF | 15 | TRBJ2-7 | TRBV12-3/TRBV12-4
CSAREETQYF | 10 | TRBJ2-5 | TRBV20-1
CASARQGSYEQYF | 13 | TRBJ2-7 | TRBV28
CASSPPQGGGYTF | 13 | TRBJ1-2 | TRBV11-2
CASSLGTGQAFF | 12 | TRBJ1-1 | TRBV3-1
CASSTGTGVSAKNIQYF | 17 | TRBJ2-4 | TRBV12-3/TRBV12-4
CASSFTGNYGYTF | 13 | TRBJ1-2 | TRBV7-8
CSVVGSPAYEQYF | 13 | TRBJ2-7 | TRBV29-1
CAISDGGGREKLFF | 14 | TRBJ1-4 | TRBV10-3
CATSRESGPVEQFF | 14 | TRBJ2-1 | TRBV15
CASSTTGQNEQFF | 13 | TRBJ2-1 | TRBV19
CSARGASGGGTDTQYF | 16 | TRBJ2-3 | TRBV20-1
CASSWGSGQTEETQYF | 16 | TRBJ2-5 | TRBV5-1
CASSLQGNEQYF | 12 | TRBJ2-7 | TRBV5-1
CASSVDRKWEQFF | 13 | TRBJ2-1 | TRBV2
CAISPTQGAGTEAFF | 15 | TRBJ1-1 | TRBV10-3
CASNLPRSGSEQFF | 14 | TRBJ2-1 | TRBV5-1
CASSLGDRGFYNEQFF | 16 | TRBJ2-1 | TRBV5-5
CASRERGGVGDTQYF | 15 | TRBJ2-3 | TRBV2
CASRDTGLLNQPQHF | 15 | TRBJ1-5 | TRBV12-3/TRBV12-4
CASSRRGTGELFF | 13 | TRBJ2-2 | TRBV6-1
CATSTSRVSAPLPQHF | 16 | TRBJ1-5 | TRBV15
CASSVDAGHTGELFF | 15 | TRBJ2-2 | TRBV9
CASSLASGTGANVLTF | 16 | TRBJ2-6 | TRBV7-9
CASSPQGNSNQPQHF | 15 | TRBJ1-5 | TRBV7-9
CASSAVGSQRGETQYF | 16 | TRBJ2-5 | TRBV7-9
CASSPRSNTEAFF | 13 | TRBJ1-1 | TRBV3-1
CASSAIGWRETQYF | 14 | TRBJ2-5 | TRBV11-2
CSARGFQGDTEAFF | 14 | TRBJ1-1 | TRBV20-1
CASSPQAGGKNIQYF | 15 | TRBJ2-4 | TRBV7-2
CASSQDYGLSYNEQFF | 16 | TRBJ2-1 | TRBV3-1
CASSQGGQPAYGYTF | 15 | TRBJ1-2 | TRBV3-1
CASSYSDRGSSYNSPLHF | 18 | TRBJ1-6 | TRBV6-5
CATSGAGGYEQYF | 13 | TRBJ2-7 | TRBV24-1
CATKGQGSEKLFF | 13 | TRBJ1-4 | TRBV24-1
CASSSRTSRETQYF | 14 | TRBJ2-5 | TRBV5-1
CASSVNSGGGETQYF | 15 | TRBJ2-5 | TRBV9
CASSLVNAWGGDEQFF | 16 | TRBJ2-1 | TRBV7-8
CASSSSLSSYNSPLHF | 16 | TRBJ1-6 | TRBV9
CASSEDRLSYNEQFF | 15 | TRBJ2-1 | TRBV18
CASSYSGTSGVYNEQFF | 17 | TRBJ2-1 | TRBV6-5
CASSADSPLHF | 11 | TRBJ1-6 | TRBV7-8
CSAESQTNYGYTF | 13 | TRBJ1-2 | TRBV20-1
CASSSTGGGTEAFF | 14 | TRBJ1-1 | TRBV7-8
CSAKGTGELFF | 11 | TRBJ2-2 | TRBV20-1
CASSLGLQGSSTDTQYF | 17 | TRBJ2-3 | TRBV5-6